This T cell receptor beta chain was sequenced during a study of T cells in Graves' hyperthyroidism and ophthalmopathy. The CDR3 has 15 amino acids. Per germline, CDR1 SGHAT and CDR2 FQNNGV. Trimming shortened V by 1 base and J by 6 bases, and 16 bases separated the two germline ends. This clonotype was observed many times. Template material for amplifying TCR beta CDR3 regions consisted of RNA transcripts. TCR CDR3 regions were first amplified by RT-PCR with HTBI primers. Via MiXCR, TCRdb re-called the multiplex PCR reads, giving one row per CDR3 protein. Of approximately 600,000 distinct CDR3 sequences in the sample, around 15% were seen once.

The TCR was taken from a woman in her 30s with Graves' hyperthyroidism. This sequence joins TRBV11-2 and TRBJ2-7; possible D gene TRBD2, 6 bases. Source material: blood. CDR3 residues: CASSLVGGAASEQYF. In DNA, the CDR3 is TGTGCCAGCAGCTTAGTCGGGGGAGCCGCGTCCGAGCAGTACTTC.